Given below is one TCR beta chain in context. Its antigen is currently unknown. The data were obtained in a study of vaccination and CD4 T cells after COVID-19. About the research overall: Two of the convalescents were Hispanic, and the group consisted of six males and four females. Stimulation of the cells used overlapping spike peptide pools from SARS-CoV-2 and from the common cold coronaviruses HCoV-NL63, HCoV-OC43 and HCoV-229E.

Indicated treatment: roughly 11-day PBMC culture with coronavirus spike peptide pools or control peptides (ViraFEST assay). Wells that each held roughly 2 million PBMCs were cultured with roughly 9.8 IU/ml IL-2 and approximately 9.6 ug/ml peptide pools. Cultured CD4+ T cell DNA underwent sequencing with the Oncomine TCR Beta short-read assay. From the PCR reads, TCRdb called clonotypes with MiXCR, one entry per CDR3 protein. The sample yields about 17,000 distinct CDR3 sequences, less than 50% seen once. The germline V and J ends were trimmed by 7 bases and 6 bases, with 15 bases remaining between them. CDR3 length: 13 amino acids. CDR1 and CDR2 (germline): MNHNS, SASEGT.

The TCR originated in a human donor who had recovered from COVID-19. J is TRBJ1-2 and V is TRBV6-1; D unclear. Material for sequencing was CD4+ T cells from blood, cultured in vitro. The CDR3 DNA sequence: TGTGCCAGCAAAAGGAAGGCAGTAGATGGCTACACCTTC. Protein sequence: CASKRKAVDGYTF.